Below, one T cell receptor beta chain is given with its context. It has no known antigen specificity. Base qualities were left out, and no much larger clone turns up one base away. CDR1 and CDR2 (LGHNA, YSLEER) derive from the germline V gene. Counted from cysteine to phenylalanine, this CDR3 has 18 amino acids. Only the CDR3 portion is preserved as DNA: 54 bases, with reading frame beginning at the first base. The V and J ends are trimmed by 2 bases and 2 bases, leaving 20 bases between them. The data derive from a study of blood T cell repertoires in COVID-19 (dated by TCRdb to 2018 to 2020). Study-level background: The collaborator samples originated in the United States, Italy and Spain and spanned the acute and convalescent phases of COVID-19. Samples were obtained from the ongoing ImmuneRACE study (first 160 participants) and from 1,200 or so subjects provided by 6 global collaborators. The material from the prospective study consisted of cDNA or gDNA derived from T cells, B-cell-depleted T cells, or PBMCs. A de-identified subject ID, COVID-19 status, age in years and sex were almost always included in the sample metadata. The dataset comprised deeply sampled blood TCRbeta repertoires from subjects exposed to, actively infected with, or recovered from COVID-19. A freely available public database, intended as a resource for researchers studying the immune response to SARS-CoV-2, is where the repertoires were released. Where available, HLA class I and class II types were taken from metadata supplied by the sample provider and were not determined by assay-based typing. What the research found in general, with its limitations: The amount of clinical and demographic metadata varied by source and participant and was provided uncurated.

In Seattle, one collaborating source enrolled patients while the infection was active and tracked those patients longitudinally over the course of disease. Each collaborating institution followed its own protocols to collect whole blood in K2EDTA tubes. For TCRbeta analysis, collaborators shipped samples as frozen whole blood, isolated PBMCs, or DNA extracted from either of those sample types. TCRbeta CDR3 regions were amplified from genomic DNA by means of the immunoSEQ Assay, a bias-controlled multiplex PCR. In the original analysis: The number of nucleated cells in each sample was estimated by amplification of reference gene primers within the assay. Sequence reads were collapsed and filtered to measure the absolute abundance of every unique TCRbeta CDR3 rearrangement. Productive Simpson clonality was computed per sample as the square root of Simpson's diversity index over productive rearrangements. TCRdb obtained this table from immuneACCESS and retained in-frame rearrangements with V and J assigned. These tables miss some clones; where compared with another copy, unresolved V genes account for less than half of the shortfall, and the remainder is unexplained. The V and J calls and the clone size are those of that table, but D and trimming were determined from the DNA. This sample lists 350,000 to 450,000 clones; approximately 86% were detected once. The ten largest clones capture under 8.5% of the sample.

The clonotype comes from a woman aged 55-70 years with COVID-19, enrolled during active disease. Rearrangement joined TRBV4-3 to TRBJ2-3, with TRBD2 tentatively as D gene (5 bases match). The sample comprised peripheral blood. For the CDR3, the sequence is CASSQNPKAGDNTDTQYF. The DNA reads as follows: TGCGCCAGCAGCCAAAACCCTAAGGCGGGTGACAACACAGATACGCAGTATTTT.